This T cell receptor (beta chain) was found in a study of T cell clonality in common variable immunodeficiency. The CDR3 covers 15 residues. V was shortened by 5 bases and J by 0 bases, with 11 bases between the two germline ends. Germline-derived CDR1 and CDR2 are SEHNR and FQNEAQ (reference sequence). In the case of this clone: Its antigen remains unknown. The missing CDR3 end, 3 residues past where the read stops, is filled in from the germline J gene. Other DNA variants within this sample encode the same CDR3.

The protocol was immunoSEQ multiplex PCR, while the TCRdb copy is restricted to in-frame clones and leaves out a portion. This sample carries roughly 70,000 clones and no singletons, and about 1.7% goes to the top ten. Points from the study as a whole: CVID subjects had higher TCRbeta clonality than healthy controls, most marked in about a third. In common variable immunodeficiency, TCR beta chains reportedly carried fewer deletions and N-nucleotide insertions.

This TCR came from a person between 18 and 75 years old in good health. The sample consisted of peripheral blood mononuclear cells. This rearrangement joins TRBV7-9 to TRBJ1-3, with a possible D match to TRBD1 (5 bases). The CDR3 sequence: CASSPGTGSGNTIYF. The covered CDR3 bases are TGTGCCAGCAGCCCAGGAACAGGCTCTGGAAACACC.